The 19 T cell receptor beta chains in this list originate from one sample, sequenced in a study of beta chain features in type 1 diabetes. Since all of the isolated RNA was reverse transcribed, expressed TCRB transcripts were what got sequenced. Assay: immunoSEQ multiplex PCR; the TCRdb copy retains only in-frame clones and omits some. This table holds about 370,000 clones, about 15% found once. The specimen sequenced was naive CD4+ T cells from blood. The source of these receptors is a woman younger than 35 in good health.

This clone was counted a few times. The gene calls are TRBV27 and TRBJ2-1, with 13 bases that match TRBD2. J lost 10 bases, V lost 3 bases, and 3 bases had no gene match. The CDR3 is 14 residues long. The germline V gene encodes CDR1 MNHEY and CDR2 SMNVEV (reference sequence). The CDR3 region has the DNA TGTGCCAGCAGTTTGGGACTAGCGGGATTCGAGCAGTTCTTC. It encodes CASSLGLAGFEQFF.

The chain joins TRBV30 to TRBJ2-3; 7 bases match TRBD2. V was clipped by 8 bases and J by 2 bases; unmatched bases: 10. This CDR3 has 14 residues. CDR1 and CDR2 (germline): GTSNPN, SVGIG (reference sequence). Here the CDR3 DNA reads TGTGCCGGTGCTAGCGGTCTAGTCACAGATACGCAGTATTTT. Translated, it gives CAGASGLVTDTQYF.

This clone has more than one count but fewer than ten. The J gene is TRBJ2-2, the V gene TRBV5-4, with TRBD2 as a possible D gene (5 bases). CDR1 and CDR2 from the germline V gene are SGHNT and YYREEE (reference sequence). Trimming took off 3 bases at V and 5 bases at J, with 11 bases between the two ends. This CDR3 spans 14 amino acids. CDR3 bases: TGTGCCAGCAGCTGGGATTCGGGAACCGGGGAGCTGTTTTTT. Its translation: CASSWDSGTGELFF.

This clone was observed a handful of times. The chain recombines TRBV19 with TRBJ1-2, with a tentative D call TRBD1 (6 bases). CDR1 is LNHDA and CDR2 is SQIVND in the germline V gene (reference sequence). This CDR3 region has 15 residues. V gave up 3 bases and J gave up 3 bases, with 14 bases separating them. The CDR3 protein is CASSMRHRADYGYTF. The DNA of the CDR3 is TGTGCCAGTAGTATGCGGCACAGGGCGGACTATGGCTACACCTTC.

The rearrangement uses TRBV7-9 and TRBJ1-5; TRBD1 matches at 8 bases. The length of the CDR3 is 14 residues. Germline lookup yields CDR1 SEHNR and CDR2 FQNEAQ (reference sequence). V trimming: 4 bases; J trimming: 1 base; junction bases outside the gene matches: 0. In DNA, the CDR3 is TGTGCCAGCAGCTGGGACAGGAGCAATCAGCCCCAGCATTTT. As protein: CASSWDRSNQPQHF.

CDR3 in DNA: TGTGCCAGCAGCCCAGCGTTAGCGAGCTCCTACAATGAGCAGTTCTTC. The encoded protein is CASSPALASSYNEQFF. V is TRBV7-2 and J is TRBJ2-1; the D gene is possibly TRBD2 (5 bases). Germline assignment: CDR1 SGHTA and CDR2 FQGNSA. This CDR3 contains 16 residues. The ends were cut back, 5 bases at V and 0 bases at J, with 14 bases in the middle.

The rearrangement links TRBV4-1 to TRBJ2-6, with no clear D. This CDR3 has 17 residues. The V end lost 1 base, the J end lost 0 bases, and 10 bases lay between the germline ends. Germline V gives CDR1 MGHRA, CDR2 YSYEKL. The CDR3 DNA follows: TGCGCCAGCAGCCAAGTAATTGGCGGCTCTGGGGCCAACGTCCTGACTTTC. It is translated as CASSQVIGGSGANVLTF.

This clone was seen more than once but under ten times. The chain carries TRBV29-1 and TRBJ2-3; 14 nucleotides line up with TRBD2. V gave up 8 bases and J gave up 5 bases; unmatched junction bases: 9. Looked up from germline, CDR1 is SQVTM and CDR2 is ANQGSEA. The CDR3 is 15 amino acids. CDR3 amino acids: CSTRLAGGRLDTQYF. The CDR3 DNA sequence: TGCAGCACCAGACTAGCGGGAGGGCGTTTAGATACGCAGTATTTT.

This chain links TRBV28 with TRBJ2-6; D unclear. V lost 8 bases to trimming and J lost 0 bases, with 2 bases between them. Germline-derived CDR1 and CDR2 are MDHEN and SYDVKM. The CDR3 is made up of 12 amino acids. The CDR3 DNA follows: TGTGCCAGCCACTCTGGGGCCAACGTCCTGACTTTC. Its protein is CASHSGANVLTF.

This clone was found once. This chain joins TRBV25-1 and TRBJ1-1; TRBD1 matches at 10 bases. The germline V gene encodes CDR1 MGHDK and CDR2 SYGVNS. V trimming: 6 bases; J trimming: 3 bases; junction bases outside the gene matches: 4. The CDR3 is 14 amino acids. The chain's CDR3 is CASRDGQGDTEAFF. CDR3 nucleotides: TGTGCCAGCAGGGATGGACAGGGGGACACTGAAGCTTTCTTT.

This clone was detected a few times. J is TRBJ1-1 and V is TRBV5-1, with 8 bases fitting TRBD1. The germline gives CDR1 SGHRS, CDR2 YFSETQ. V lost 4 bases and J lost 0; bases outside the gene matches: 11. The CDR3 totals 17 residues. The CDR3: CASSPPDRGVMNTEAFF. CDR3 in DNA: TGCGCCAGCAGCCCACCCGACAGGGGAGTAATGAACACTGAAGCTTTCTTT.

This clone has a handful of counts. In DNA, the CDR3 is TGTGCCAGCACCCCGGGAGCAGGGGCCAACGTCCTGACTTTC. Translated, it gives CASTPGAGANVLTF. The V call is TRBV6-5, the J call TRBJ2-6, with D maybe TRBD2 (6 bases). V lost 7 bases and J 4 bases, leaving 11 bases between the germline ends. There are 14 residues in the CDR3. The germline V gene has CDR1 MNHEY and CDR2 SVGAGI.

In this sample, this clone turned up a few times. V usage is TRBV6-5 and J usage is TRBJ1-1; D gene uncertain. Trimming pared 6 bases from V and 7 bases from J, leaving 12 bases between. Germline loops: CDR1 MNHEY, CDR2 SVGAGI. The CDR3 extends over 12 amino acids. The CDR3 nucleotides read TGTGCCAGCAGCAGCGGACGGTTTGAAGCTTTCTTT. Protein: CASSSGRFEAFF.

J is TRBJ2-1 and V is TRBV23-1, with 15 bases that match TRBD2. TRBV23-1 is classed as an ORF, of uncertain function. This CDR3 comprises 18 residues. Germline trimming cut 4 bases from V and 4 bases from J; bases unmatched to any gene: 8. The CDR3 is CASSRTSGRALAYNEQFF. The CDR3 DNA reads as TGCGCCAGCAGTCGGACTAGCGGGAGGGCCTTAGCTTACAATGAGCAGTTCTTC.

This clone was observed a few times. CDR3 residues: CAWSKTSGRLEQFF. In DNA form, the CDR3 reads TGTGCCTGGAGTAAGACTAGCGGGCGCCTGGAGCAGTTCTTC. The chain combines TRBV30 with TRBJ2-1, with 10 bases matching TRBD2. This CDR3 has 14 amino acids. Losses at the gene ends were 2 bases for V and 10 bases for J; bases not matched to a gene: 8. Germline CDR1 and CDR2: GTSNPN and SVGIG (reference sequence).

The J gene is TRBJ2-1, the V gene TRBV11-1; maybe TRBD2 (6 bases). The CDR3 consists of 14 residues. Germline assignment: CDR1 SGHAT and CDR2 FQDESV (reference sequence). Trimming cost V 5 bases and J 4 bases, with 12 bases left between them. CDR3 loop: CASSLGLIYNEQFF. CDR3 sequence (DNA): TGTGCCAGCAGCCTAGGACTAATATACAATGAGCAGTTCTTC. The complete variable domain, with remaining parts taken from reference TRBV11-1 and TRBJ2-1, reads EAEVAQSPRYKITEKSQAVAFWCDPISGHATLYWYRQILGQGPELLVQFQDESVVDDSQLPKDRFSAERLKGVDSTLKIQPAELGDSAMYLCASSLGLIYNEQFFGPGTRLTVL.

This clone has just a few counts. V usage is TRBV5-6 and J usage is TRBJ1-2; D gene unclear. The CDR3 is made up of 14 amino acids. Germline assignment: CDR1 SGHDT and CDR2 YYEEEE. V was cut by 1 base and J by 3 bases, with 10 bases left in between. The CDR3 here is CASSLSGPDYGYTF. The CDR3 DNA reads TGTGCCAGCAGCTTGTCTGGGCCGGACTATGGCTACACCTTC. The entire variable domain, with the rest obtained from reference TRBV5-6 and TRBJ1-2, is as follows: DAGVTQSPTHLIKTRGQQVTLRCSPKSGHDTVSWYQQALGQGPQFIFQYYEEEERQRGNFPDRFSGHQFPNYSSELNVNALLLGDSALYLCASSLSGPDYGYTFGSGTRLTVV.

This chain uses TRBV28 with TRBJ2-7, with 8 bases lining up with TRBD2. The germline V gene encodes CDR1 MDHEN and CDR2 SYDVKM. Trimming at V came to 5 bases and at J to 5 bases, leaving 5 bases not matched to a gene. This CDR3 spans 13 amino acids. The CDR3 DNA reads TGTGCCAGCAGTACGGGGGGGAGGGACGAGCAGTACTTC. Translated, it gives CASSTGGRDEQYF.

This rearrangement joins TRBV7-2 to TRBJ1-2; 11 bases are shared with TRBD1. Germline V gene data show CDR1 as SGHTA and CDR2 as FQGNSA. There are 14 residues in the CDR3. Trimming cost V 7 bases and J 5 bases; bases outside gene matches: 6. For the CDR3, the DNA is TGTGCCAGCACGGGGGACAGGGGGTTATATGGCTACACCTTC. Amino acids: CASTGDRGLYGYTF.